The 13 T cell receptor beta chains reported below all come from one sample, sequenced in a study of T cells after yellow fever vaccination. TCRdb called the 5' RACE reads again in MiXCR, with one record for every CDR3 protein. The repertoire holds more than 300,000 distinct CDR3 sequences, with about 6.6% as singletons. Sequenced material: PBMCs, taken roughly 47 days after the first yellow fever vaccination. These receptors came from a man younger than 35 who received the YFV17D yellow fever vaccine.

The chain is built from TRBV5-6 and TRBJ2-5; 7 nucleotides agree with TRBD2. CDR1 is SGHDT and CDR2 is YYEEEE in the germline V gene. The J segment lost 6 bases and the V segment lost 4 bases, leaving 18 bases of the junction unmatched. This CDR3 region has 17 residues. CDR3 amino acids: CASSRPGASGVGKTQYF. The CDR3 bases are TGTGCCAGCAGCCGACCCGGGGCCAGCGGGGTGGGGAAGACCCAGTACTTC.

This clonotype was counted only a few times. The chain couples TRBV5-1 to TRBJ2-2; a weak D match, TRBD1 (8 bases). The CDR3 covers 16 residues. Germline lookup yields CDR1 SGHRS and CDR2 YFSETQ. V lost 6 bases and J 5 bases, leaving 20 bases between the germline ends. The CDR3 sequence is CASNPPGQGGTGELFF. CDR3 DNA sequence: TGCGCCAGCAACCCCCCCGGACAGGGAGGGACCGGGGAGCTGTTTTTT.

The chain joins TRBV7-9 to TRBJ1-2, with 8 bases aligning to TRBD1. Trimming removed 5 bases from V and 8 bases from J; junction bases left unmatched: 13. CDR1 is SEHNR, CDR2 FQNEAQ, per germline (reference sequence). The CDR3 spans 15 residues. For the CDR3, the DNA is TGTGCCAGCAGCCCCGGACAGGGCGTACGAGGGGGCTACACCTTC. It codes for CASSPGQGVRGGYTF.

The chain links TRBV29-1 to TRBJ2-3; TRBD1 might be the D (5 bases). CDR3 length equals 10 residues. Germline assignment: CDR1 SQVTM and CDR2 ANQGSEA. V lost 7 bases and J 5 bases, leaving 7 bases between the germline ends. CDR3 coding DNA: TGCAGCGGAAGGGGAGATACGCAGTATTTT. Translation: CSGRGDTQYF.

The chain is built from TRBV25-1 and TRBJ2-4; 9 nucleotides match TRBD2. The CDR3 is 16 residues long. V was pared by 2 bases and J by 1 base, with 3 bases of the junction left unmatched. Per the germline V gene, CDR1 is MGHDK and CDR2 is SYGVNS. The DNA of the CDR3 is TGTGCCAGCAGTGAAAGGAGCGGGGGGGCCAAAAACATTCAGTACTTC. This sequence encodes CASSERSGGAKNIQYF.

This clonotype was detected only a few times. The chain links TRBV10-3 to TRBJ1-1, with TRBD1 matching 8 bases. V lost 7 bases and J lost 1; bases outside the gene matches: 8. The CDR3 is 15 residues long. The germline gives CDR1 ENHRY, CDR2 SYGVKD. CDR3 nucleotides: TGTGCCATCACGCAGGGGGCTTTTTGGAACACTGAAGCTTTCTTT. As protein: CAITQGAFWNTEAFF.

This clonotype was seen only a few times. The CDR3 loop is CASSSGPGANYGYTF. The CDR3 DNA is TGTGCCAGCAGCTCAGGGCCCGGAGCTAACTATGGCTACACCTTC. The gene calls are TRBV7-2 and TRBJ1-2; D is possibly TRBD1 (5 bases). This CDR3 contains 15 residues. Trimming left V 4 bases short and J 0 bases short, with 12 bases between. In germline, CDR1 is SGHTA, CDR2 FQGNSA.

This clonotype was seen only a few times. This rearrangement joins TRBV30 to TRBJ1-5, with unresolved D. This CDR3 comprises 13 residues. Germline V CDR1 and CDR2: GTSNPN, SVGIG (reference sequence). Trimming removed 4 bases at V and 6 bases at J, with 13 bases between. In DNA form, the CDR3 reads TGTGCCTGGACAGGCCACTCCTCTCAGCCCCAGCATTTT. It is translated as CAWTGHSSQPQHF.

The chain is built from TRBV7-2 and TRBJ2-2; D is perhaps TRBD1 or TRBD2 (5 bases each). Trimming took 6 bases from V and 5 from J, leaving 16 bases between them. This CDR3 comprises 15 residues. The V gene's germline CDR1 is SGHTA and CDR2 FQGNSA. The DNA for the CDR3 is TGTGCCAGCAGAGGGCTAGAGGGACGGACCGGGGAGCTGTTTTTT. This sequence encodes CASRGLEGRTGELFF.

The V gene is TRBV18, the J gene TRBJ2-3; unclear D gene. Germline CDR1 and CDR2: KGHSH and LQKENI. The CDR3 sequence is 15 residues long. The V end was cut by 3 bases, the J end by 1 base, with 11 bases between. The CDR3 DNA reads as TGTGCCAGCTCACCGCCGTGGGCCCGCACAGATACGCAGTATTTT. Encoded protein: CASSPPWARTDTQYF.

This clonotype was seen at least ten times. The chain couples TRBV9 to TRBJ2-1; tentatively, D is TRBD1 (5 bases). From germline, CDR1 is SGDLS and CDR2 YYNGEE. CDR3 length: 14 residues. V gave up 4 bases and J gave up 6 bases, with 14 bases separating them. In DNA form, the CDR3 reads TGTGCCAGCAGCCTTAGAGTAGGGGCCAATGAGCAGTTCTTC. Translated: CASSLRVGANEQFF.

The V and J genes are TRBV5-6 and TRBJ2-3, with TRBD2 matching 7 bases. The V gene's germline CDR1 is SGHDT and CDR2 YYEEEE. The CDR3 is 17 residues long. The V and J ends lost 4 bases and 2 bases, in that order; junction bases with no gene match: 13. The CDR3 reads CASSGRLGEGYTDTQYF. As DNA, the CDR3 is TGTGCCAGCAGCGGGCGACTAGGGGAGGGGTACACAGATACGCAGTATTTT.

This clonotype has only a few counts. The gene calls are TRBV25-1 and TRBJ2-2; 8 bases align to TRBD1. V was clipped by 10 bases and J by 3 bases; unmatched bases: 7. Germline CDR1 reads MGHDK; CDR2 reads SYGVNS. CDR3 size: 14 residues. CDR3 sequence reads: CATLGQGDTGELFF. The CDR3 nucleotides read TGTGCCACCCTTGGACAGGGCGACACCGGGGAGCTGTTTTTT.